These T cell receptor beta chains were read from a single sample in a study of neurological immune-mediated disorders. A single record per CDR3 protein comes from TCRdb applying MiXCR to the 5' RACE reads. The repertoire consists of approximately 50,000 distinct CDR3 sequences, with roughly 8.8% occurring once and the leading ten covering 1.9%. The sequencing sample was made of PBMCs. These receptors came from a middle-aged woman in good health. CDR3s leave out the opening cysteine and the closing phenylalanine or tryptophan. The order of the fields is V gene, J gene, CDR3 protein.

TRBV11-2	TRBJ2-6	ASSRGLAGGPGANVLT
TRBV7-2	TRBJ2-1	ASSSSRAEQF
TRBV12-3/TRBV12-4	TRBJ1-6	ASSPPGIGPSPLH
TRBV7-9	TRBJ1-2	ASSQGGAHGYT
TRBV3-1	TRBJ2-7	ASSLGGGSYEQY
TRBV3-1	TRBJ1-5	ASSQDAGFHQPQH
TRBV11-2	TRBJ2-2	ASSRTILRGTGELF
TRBV7-2	TRBJ1-1	ASSLVAGDPFTEAF
TRBV5-1	TRBJ2-7	ATSPGTSLEYEQY
TRBV5-1	TRBJ2-7	ASSLVTGTGVQEQY
TRBV6-6	TRBJ1-2	ASSYSQPGADGYT
TRBV14	TRBJ2-5	ASSQAATGVKTQY
TRBV5-6	TRBJ2-2	APLLVGAGELF
TRBV20-1	TRBJ1-1	SASRQTDMNTEAF
TRBV10-3	TRBJ2-1	AIRTVRGAGLNNEQF
TRBV5-1	TRBJ1-4	ASSSSGESEKLF
TRBV24-1	TRBJ2-1	ATSDIAGGPYNEQF
TRBV14	TRBJ1-2	ASSQVNRVEGYT
TRBV19	TRBJ2-1	ASRLAGTYNEQF
TRBV9	TRBJ2-1	ASSDSGGSAYNEQF
TRBV7-8	TRBJ2-7	ASSPSTSGNEQY
TRBV29-1	TRBJ2-3	SVGSTSGGTLMG
TRBV25-1	TRBJ1-5	ASSPGGRQPQH
TRBV4-3	TRBJ2-3	ASSQDNIGPTDTQY
TRBV6-5	TRBJ1-4	ASRREPTPEEKLF
TRBV20-1	TRBJ1-4	SAPIGGSEKLF
TRBV7-2	TRBJ1-4	ASSSTVATNEKLF
TRBV4-1	TRBJ2-5	ASSRGLAAFQATQY
TRBV6-4	TRBJ2-2	ASSRLPGHPTGELF
TRBV20-1	TRBJ2-7	SARVMGRNYEQY
TRBV7-6	TRBJ1-1	ASSRTGNTEAF
TRBV20-1	TRBJ2-5	SAGGQAGETQY
TRBV2	TRBJ1-4	ASSAQGATNEKLF
TRBV7-2	TRBJ2-7	ASSQSPGLANEQY
TRBV12-3/TRBV12-4	TRBJ1-1	ASSPVLSTEAF
TRBV29-1	TRBJ1-2	SVGPGKIGGYT
TRBV14	TRBJ2-1	ASSPADQTRRAYNEQF
TRBV3-1	TRBJ1-5	ASSRTGELEPQH
TRBV5-1	TRBJ1-1	ASSLGQGVMGTEAF
TRBV6-2/TRBV6-3	TRBJ2-5	ASSYSGTSRPQY
TRBV5-1	TRBJ2-1	ASSLQGFSYNEQF
TRBV7-9	TRBJ2-7	ASSAHYEQY
TRBV4-2	TRBJ2-3	ASSQVGGGGADTQY
TRBV20-1	TRBJ2-2	SARSRDRGRTGELF